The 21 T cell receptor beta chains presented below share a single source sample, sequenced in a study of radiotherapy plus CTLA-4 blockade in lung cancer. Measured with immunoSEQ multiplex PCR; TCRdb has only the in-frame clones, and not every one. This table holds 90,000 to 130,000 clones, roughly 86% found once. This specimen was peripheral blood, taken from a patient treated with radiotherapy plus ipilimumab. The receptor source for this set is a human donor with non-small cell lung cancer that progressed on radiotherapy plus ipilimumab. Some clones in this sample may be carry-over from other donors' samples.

Here the CDR3 DNA reads TGTGCCAGCACAGGAACCAACACCGGGGAGCTGTTTTTT. Encoded protein: CASTGTNTGELFF. This sequence joins TRBV7-9 and TRBJ2-2; D is unclear. V shed 7 bases and J shed 2 bases, with 8 bases lying between them. The CDR3 has 13 amino acids. In germline, CDR1 is SEHNR, CDR2 FQNEAQ (reference sequence).

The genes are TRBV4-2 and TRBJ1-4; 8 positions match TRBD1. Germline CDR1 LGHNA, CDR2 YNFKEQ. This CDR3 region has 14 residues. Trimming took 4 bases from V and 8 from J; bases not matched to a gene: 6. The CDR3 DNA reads TGTGCCAGCAGCCGTGACAGGGGAGAAGAAAAACTGTTTTTT. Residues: CASSRDRGEEKLFF.

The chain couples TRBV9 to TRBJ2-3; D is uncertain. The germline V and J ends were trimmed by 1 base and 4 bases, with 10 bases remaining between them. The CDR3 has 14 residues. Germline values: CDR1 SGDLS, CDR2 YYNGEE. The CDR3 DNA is TGTGCCAGCAGCGTAATGAGTACGGCAGATACGCAGTATTTT. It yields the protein CASSVMSTADTQYF.

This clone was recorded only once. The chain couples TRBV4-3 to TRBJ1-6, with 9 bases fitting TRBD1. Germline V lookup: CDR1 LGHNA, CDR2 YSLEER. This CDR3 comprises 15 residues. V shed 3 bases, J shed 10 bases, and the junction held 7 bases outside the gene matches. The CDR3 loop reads CASSHRQGEGSPLHF. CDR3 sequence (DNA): TGCGCCAGCAGCCACAGACAGGGGGAAGGCTCACCCCTCCACTTT.

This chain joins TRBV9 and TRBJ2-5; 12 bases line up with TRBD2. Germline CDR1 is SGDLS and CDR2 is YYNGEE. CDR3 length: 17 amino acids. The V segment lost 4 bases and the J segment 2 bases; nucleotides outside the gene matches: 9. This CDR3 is CASSPGGLAGGQETQYF. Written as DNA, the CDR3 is TGTGCCAGCAGCCCAGGCGGGCTAGCGGGGGGGCAAGAGACCCAGTACTTC.

DNA for the CDR3: TGTGCCAGCAGTGGATCTAGCGGGGGCAACAATGAGCAGTTCTTC. It encodes CASSGSSGGNNEQFF. The V gene is TRBV6-4, the J gene TRBJ2-1, with TRBD2 matching over 10 bases. Germline trimming cut 4 bases from V and 5 bases from J; bases unmatched to any gene: 5. Germline loops: CDR1 MRHNA, CDR2 SNTAGT. The CDR3 consists of 15 residues.

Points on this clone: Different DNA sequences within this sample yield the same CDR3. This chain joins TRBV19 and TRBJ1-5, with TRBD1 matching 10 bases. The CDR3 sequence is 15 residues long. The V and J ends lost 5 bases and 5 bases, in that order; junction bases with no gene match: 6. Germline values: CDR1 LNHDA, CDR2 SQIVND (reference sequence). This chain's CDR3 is CASSPRDRGDQPQHF. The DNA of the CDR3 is TGTGCCAGTAGTCCTAGGGACAGGGGAGATCAGCCCCAGCATTTT.

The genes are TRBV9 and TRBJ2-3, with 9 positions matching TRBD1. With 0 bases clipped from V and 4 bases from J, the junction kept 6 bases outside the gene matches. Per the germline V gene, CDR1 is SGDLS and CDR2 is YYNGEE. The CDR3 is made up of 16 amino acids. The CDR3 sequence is CASSVEGTGLADTQYF. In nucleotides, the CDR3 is TGTGCCAGCAGCGTAGAGGGGACAGGGCTGGCAGATACGCAGTATTTT.

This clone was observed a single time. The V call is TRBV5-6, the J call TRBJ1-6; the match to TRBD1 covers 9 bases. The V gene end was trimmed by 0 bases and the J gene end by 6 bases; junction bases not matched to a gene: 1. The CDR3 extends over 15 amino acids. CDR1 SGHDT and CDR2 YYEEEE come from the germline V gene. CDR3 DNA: TGTGCCAGCAGCTTGGAGGGACAGGGTAATTCACCCCTCCACTTT. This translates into CASSLEGQGNSPLHF.

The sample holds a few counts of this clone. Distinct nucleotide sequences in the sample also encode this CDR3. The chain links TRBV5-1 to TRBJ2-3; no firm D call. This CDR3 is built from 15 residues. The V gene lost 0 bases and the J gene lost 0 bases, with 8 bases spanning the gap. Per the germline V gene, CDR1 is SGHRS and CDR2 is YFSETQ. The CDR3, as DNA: TGCGCCAGCAGCTTGGGACCACATAGCACAGATACGCAGTATTTT. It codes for CASSLGPHSTDTQYF.

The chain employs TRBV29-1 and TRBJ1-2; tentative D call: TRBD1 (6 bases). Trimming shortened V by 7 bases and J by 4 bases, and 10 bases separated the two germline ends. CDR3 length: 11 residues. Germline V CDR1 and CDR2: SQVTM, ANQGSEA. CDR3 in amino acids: CSALDSYGYTF. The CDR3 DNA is TGCAGCGCCCTGGACAGCTATGGCTACACCTTC.

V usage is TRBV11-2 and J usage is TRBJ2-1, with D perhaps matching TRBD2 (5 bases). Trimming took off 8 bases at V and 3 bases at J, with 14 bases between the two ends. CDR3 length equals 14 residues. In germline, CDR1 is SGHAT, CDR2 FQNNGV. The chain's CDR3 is CASFSGYGYNEQFF. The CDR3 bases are TGTGCCAGCTTCTCGGGGTATGGCTACAATGAGCAGTTCTTC. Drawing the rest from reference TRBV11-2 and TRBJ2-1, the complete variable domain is EAGVAQSPRYKIIEKRQSVAFWCNPISGHATLYWYQQILGQGPKLLIQFQNNGVVDDSQLPKDRFSAERLKGVDSTLKIQPAKLEDSAVYLCASFSGYGYNEQFFGPGTRLTVL.

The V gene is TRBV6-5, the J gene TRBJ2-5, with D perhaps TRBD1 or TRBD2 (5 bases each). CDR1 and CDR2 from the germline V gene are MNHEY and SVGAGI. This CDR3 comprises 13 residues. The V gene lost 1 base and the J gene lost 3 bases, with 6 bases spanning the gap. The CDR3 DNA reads TGTGCCAGCAGTTACTTGGGGGAAGAGACCCAGTACTTC. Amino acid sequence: CASSYLGEETQYF.

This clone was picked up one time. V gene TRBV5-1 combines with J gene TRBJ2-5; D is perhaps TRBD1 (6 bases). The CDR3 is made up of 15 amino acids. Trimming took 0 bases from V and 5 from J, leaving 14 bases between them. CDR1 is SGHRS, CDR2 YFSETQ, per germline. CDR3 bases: TGCGCCAGCAGCTTGGGGACAGCCCTCCTGGAGACCCAGTACTTC. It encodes CASSLGTALLETQYF.

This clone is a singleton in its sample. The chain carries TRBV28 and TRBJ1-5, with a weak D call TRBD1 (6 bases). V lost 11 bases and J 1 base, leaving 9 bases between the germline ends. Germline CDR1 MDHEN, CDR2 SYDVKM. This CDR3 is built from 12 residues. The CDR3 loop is CASQGSNQPQHF. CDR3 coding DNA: TGTGCCTCCCAGGGGAGCAATCAGCCCCAGCATTTT.

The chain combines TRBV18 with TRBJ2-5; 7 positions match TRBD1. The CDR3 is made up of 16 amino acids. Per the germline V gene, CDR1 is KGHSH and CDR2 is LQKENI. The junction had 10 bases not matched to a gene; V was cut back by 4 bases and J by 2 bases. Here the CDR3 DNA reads TGTGCCAGCTCACTAGGGGGCGCTGGCCTTCAAGAGACCCAGTACTTC. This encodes CASSLGGAGLQETQYF.

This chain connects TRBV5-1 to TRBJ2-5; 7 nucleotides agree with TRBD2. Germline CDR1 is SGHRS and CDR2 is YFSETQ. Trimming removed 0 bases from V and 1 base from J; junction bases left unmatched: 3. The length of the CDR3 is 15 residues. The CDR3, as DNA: TGCGCCAGCAGCTTGGCCAGCGGGGTCCAAGAGACCCAGTACTTC. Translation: CASSLASGVQETQYF.

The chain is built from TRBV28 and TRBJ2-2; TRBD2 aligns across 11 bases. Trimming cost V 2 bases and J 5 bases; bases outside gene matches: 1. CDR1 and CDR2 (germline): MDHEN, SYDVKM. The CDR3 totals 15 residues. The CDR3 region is CASSLLAGGTGELFF. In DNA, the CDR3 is TGTGCCAGCAGTTTACTAGCGGGGGGTACCGGGGAGCTGTTTTTT.

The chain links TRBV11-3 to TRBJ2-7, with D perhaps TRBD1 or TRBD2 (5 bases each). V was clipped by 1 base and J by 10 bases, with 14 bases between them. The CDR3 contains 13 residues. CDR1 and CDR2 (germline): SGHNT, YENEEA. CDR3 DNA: TGTGCCAGCAGCTTAGGTCACAGGACTCACCAGTACTTC. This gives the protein CASSLGHRTHQYF.

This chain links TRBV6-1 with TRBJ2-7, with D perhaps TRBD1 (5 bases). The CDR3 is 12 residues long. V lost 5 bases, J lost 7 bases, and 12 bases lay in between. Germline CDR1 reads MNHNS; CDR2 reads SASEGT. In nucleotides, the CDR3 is TGTGCCAGCAGTAACGACAGTGGTGAGCAGTACTTC. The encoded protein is CASSNDSGEQYF.

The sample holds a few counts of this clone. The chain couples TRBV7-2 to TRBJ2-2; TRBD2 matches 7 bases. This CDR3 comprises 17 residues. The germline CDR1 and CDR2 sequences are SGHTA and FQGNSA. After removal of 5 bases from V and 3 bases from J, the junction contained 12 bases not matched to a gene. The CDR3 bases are TGTGCCAGCAGCCTCCGGGGTCCGGGAGGATACACCGGGGAGCTGTTTTTT. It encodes CASSLRGPGGYTGELFF. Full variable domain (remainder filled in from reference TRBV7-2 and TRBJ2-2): GAGVSQSPSNKVTEKGKDVELRCDPISGHTALYWYRQSLGQGLEFLIYFQGNSAPDKSGLPSDRFSAERTGGSVSTLTIQRTQQEDSAVYLCASSLRGPGGYTGELFFGEGSRLTVL.